This note documents a single TCR beta chain sequence. The antigen is unknown. The record originates from a study of shared clonotypes between healthy human individuals. Findings and caveats of the study: Researchers found naive subsets generally carried larger estimated richness than memory subsets.

The authors ran the assay at deep level. Sequencing used immunoSEQ multiplex PCR; TCRdb keeps in-frame clones, though not all of them. The sample contains some 1.5 million clones, roughly 96% of which appear only once. The authors divided CD4+ cells into CD45RA+ naive and CD45RA-negative memory subsets. Germline V gene data show CDR1 as SGHRS and CDR2 as YFSETQ. V dropped 1 base and J dropped 2 bases, with 13 bases sitting between them. The CDR3 is 15 amino acids. The sample consisted of naive CD4+ T cells sorted from blood. The subset was: CD45RA+ positively selected. This TCR was sampled from a man under 40 in good health. V usage is TRBV5-1 and J usage is TRBJ2-7; D is uncertain. The CDR3 loop reads CASSLSTSLPYEQYF. CDR3 nucleotides: TGCGCCAGCAGCTTGAGTACATCCCTCCCCTACGAGCAGTACTTC. Variable domain in full (rest from reference TRBV5-1 and TRBJ2-7): KAGVTQTPRYLIKTRGQQVTLSCSPISGHRSVSWYQQTPGQGLQFLFEYFSETQRNKGNFPGRFSGRQFSNSRSEMNVSTLELGDSALYLCASSLSTSLPYEQYFGPGTRLTVT.